One and the same sample provided the 11 T cell receptor beta chains below, sequenced in a study of blood T cell repertoires in COVID-19. The repertoire was sequenced with immunoSEQ multiplex PCR; TCRdb's copy has only in-frame clones and lacks some. The data contain a few hundred thousand clones, 70% to 90% of them singletons. Sequencing was performed on peripheral blood. Source of these receptors: a man aged 18 to 29 with active or convalescent COVID-19.

The genes are TRBV18 and TRBJ2-3; perhaps TRBD2 as D (6 bases). The germline V gene has CDR1 KGHSH and CDR2 LQKENI. V lost 0 bases and J lost 6, with 10 bases in between. There are 14 residues in the CDR3. The CDR3 coding sequence is TGTGCCAGCTCACCACCCGGGGAGGCGGATACGCAGTATTTT. Translated, it gives CASSPPGEADTQYF.

The chain uses TRBV11-2 and TRBJ2-2; possibly TRBD1 for D (6 bases). There are 15 residues in the CDR3. CDR1 is SGHAT and CDR2 is FQNNGV in the germline V gene. V shed 5 bases and J shed 7 bases, with 17 bases lying between them. CDR3 sequence: CASSQTNRVDGELFF. The CDR3 DNA reads as TGTGCCAGCAGCCAAACCAACAGGGTGGACGGGGAGCTGTTTTTT. Full variable domain (outside the CDR3, taken from reference TRBV11-2 and TRBJ2-2): EAGVAQSPRYKIIEKRQSVAFWCNPISGHATLYWYQQILGQGPKLLIQFQNNGVVDDSQLPKDRFSAERLKGVDSTLKIQPAKLEDSAVYLCASSQTNRVDGELFFGEGSRLTVL.

V gene TRBV7-2 combines with J gene TRBJ2-3; 11 bases align to TRBD2. Germline trimming cut 5 bases from V and 6 bases from J; bases unmatched to any gene: 13. CDR1 and CDR2 (germline): SGHTA, FQGNSA. The CDR3 consists of 17 residues. The CDR3, as DNA: TGTGCCAGCAGCCCTCTAGCGGGGGGCGGGACATGGGATACGCAGTATTTT. Encoded protein: CASSPLAGGGTWDTQYF.

The chain couples TRBV10-3 to TRBJ1-4; D perhaps matches TRBD1 (5 bases). With 6 bases removed from V and 5 bases from J, the gap between germline ends came to 10 bases. This CDR3 has 13 amino acids. CDR1 is ENHRY, CDR2 SYGVKD, per germline. The CDR3 DNA sequence: TGTGCCATCAGCCCCGGACAAAATGAAAAACTGTTTTTT. It translates to CAISPGQNEKLFF.

The chain carries TRBV5-4 and TRBJ2-3, with TRBD2 matching 10 bases. The CDR3 spans 18 residues. Germline-derived CDR1 and CDR2 are SGHNT and YYREEE (reference sequence). The ends lost 4 bases at V and 2 bases at J; junction bases unmatched: 13. CDR3 region: CASSPGLLAGSDTDTQYF. CDR3 nucleotides: TGTGCCAGCAGCCCAGGGTTACTAGCGGGGTCTGACACAGATACGCAGTATTTT.

The chain couples TRBV2 to TRBJ2-7, with a weak D call TRBD1 (6 bases). The ends were cut back, 8 bases at V and 3 bases at J, with 14 bases in the middle. The CDR3 contains 13 residues. Germline lookup yields CDR1 SNHLY and CDR2 FYNNEI. The CDR3 bases are TGTGCCAGCTCGCGTCAGGGGTACTACGAGCAGTACTTC. Protein: CASSRQGYYEQYF.

V usage is TRBV6-2 or TRBV6-3 and J usage is TRBJ1-1; 7 bases are a match to TRBD1. Germline CDR1 is MNHEY and CDR2 is SVGEGT. Losses at the gene ends were 4 bases for V and 1 base for J; bases not matched to a gene: 9. This CDR3 comprises 16 residues. CDR3 nucleotides: TGTGCCAGCAGTTTAGGGGGCAGGCGCCGGAACACTGAAGCTTTCTTT. It yields the protein CASSLGGRRRNTEAFF.

CDR3 in amino acids: CASSPLRRELFF. The CDR3 region has the DNA TGTGCCAGCAGCCCCTTGAGGCGGGAGCTGTTTTTT. The chain is built from TRBV11-2 and TRBJ2-2; D uncertain. Germline V CDR1 and CDR2: SGHAT, FQNNGV. V was shortened by 5 bases and J by 9 bases, with 10 bases between the two germline ends. This CDR3 comprises 12 residues.

The genes are TRBV19 and TRBJ1-1; the match to TRBD1 covers 12 bases. Per the germline V gene, CDR1 is LNHDA and CDR2 is SQIVND (reference sequence). The CDR3 has 14 amino acids. The CDR3 nucleotides are TGTGCAAGCAGGCGGGGACAGGGGGCTCCTGAAGCTTTCTTT. This translates into CASRRGQGAPEAFF.

The chain combines TRBV5-4 with TRBJ2-1, with a weak D call TRBD2 (7 bases). Trimming cost V 0 bases and J 0 bases, with 13 bases left between them. The CDR3 sequence is 17 residues long. CDR1 SGHNT and CDR2 YYREEE come from the germline V gene (reference sequence). This CDR3 reads CASSLEGGASSYNEQFF. The CDR3 DNA reads as TGTGCCAGCAGCTTGGAAGGGGGGGCAAGCTCCTACAATGAGCAGTTCTTC.

The rearrangement links TRBV5-4 to TRBJ2-1; 10 bases agree with TRBD2. In germline, CDR1 is SGHNT, CDR2 YYREEE (reference sequence). V lost 6 bases and J lost 3; bases outside the gene matches: 6. The CDR3 has 15 residues. The CDR3: CASTRTSGDYNEQFF. CDR3 sequence (DNA): TGTGCCAGCACCCGGACTAGCGGAGACTACAATGAGCAGTTCTTC.